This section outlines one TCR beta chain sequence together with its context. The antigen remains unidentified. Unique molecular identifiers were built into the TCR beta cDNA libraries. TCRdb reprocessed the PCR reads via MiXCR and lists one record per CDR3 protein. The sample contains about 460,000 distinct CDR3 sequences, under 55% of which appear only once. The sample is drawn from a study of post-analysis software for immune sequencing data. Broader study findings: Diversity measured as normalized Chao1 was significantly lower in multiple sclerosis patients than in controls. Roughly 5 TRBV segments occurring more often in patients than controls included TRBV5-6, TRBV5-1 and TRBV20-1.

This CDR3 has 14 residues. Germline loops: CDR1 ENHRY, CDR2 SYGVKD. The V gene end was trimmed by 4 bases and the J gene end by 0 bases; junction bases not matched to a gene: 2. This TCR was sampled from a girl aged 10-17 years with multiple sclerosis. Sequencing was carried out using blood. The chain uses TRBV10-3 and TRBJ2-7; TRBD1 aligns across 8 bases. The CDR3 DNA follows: TGTGCCATCAGTGGACAGGGGAGCTCCTACGAGCAGTACTTC. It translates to CAISGQGSSYEQYF.